One sample yielded the 18 T cell receptor beta chains listed below, sequenced in a study of type 1 regulatory T cells. TCRdb redid the calling of the reads with MiXCR, one entry per CDR3 protein. The table lists 63,000 or so distinct CDR3 sequences, approximately 47% of them singletons. No antigen is known for these receptors. Sequencing was carried out using cultured non-Tr1 T cells, either the whole culture or a sorted T cell fraction (not recorded which). These receptors came from a human donor in good health.

The CDR3 DNA reads TGTGCCAGCAGGGGATTATATAGCAATCAGCCCCAGCATTTT. It is translated as CASRGLYSNQPQHF. The rearrangement uses TRBV2 and TRBJ1-5; D not certain. CDR1 is SNHLY and CDR2 is FYNNEI in the germline V gene. V lost 6 bases, J lost 0 bases, and 9 bases lay in between. This CDR3 region has 14 residues.

This clonotype was seen a handful of times. This CDR3 is CASSAGSTNEKLFF. The CDR3 nucleotides are TGCGCCAGCAGCGCAGGATCAACTAATGAAAAACTGTTTTTT. This chain joins TRBV5-1 and TRBJ1-4; D unresolved. The V end lost 4 bases, the J end lost 0 bases, and 7 bases lay between the germline ends. Germline loops: CDR1 SGHRS, CDR2 YFSETQ. This CDR3 comprises 14 residues.

This clonotype was detected a few times. The CDR3 sequence: CASRLGGTPNYGYTF. CDR3 in DNA: TGTGCCAGCAGACTAGGGGGGACACCGAACTATGGCTACACCTTC. The chain recombines TRBV12-3 or TRBV12-4 with TRBJ1-2; tentative D call: TRBD1 (6 bases). V lost 6 bases and J lost 2, with 16 bases in between. The CDR3 is 15 residues long.

On this clonotype itself: The junction departs from the called germline gene at one end, perhaps through a read error. The chain couples TRBV4-1 to TRBJ2-3, with 13 bases aligning to TRBD2. CDR3 size: 17 residues. CDR1 MGHRA and CDR2 YSYEKL come from the germline V gene. The CDR3 region is CTSSSGTSGEFTDTQYF. CDR3 DNA sequence: TGCACCAGCAGCTCCGGGACTAGCGGGGAATTCACAGATACGCAGTATTTT.

This chain uses TRBV5-1 with TRBJ1-2; D gene unclear. V was cut by 0 bases and J by 2 bases, with 8 bases left in between. This CDR3 contains 14 residues. Germline loops: CDR1 SGHRS, CDR2 YFSETQ. The CDR3 DNA reads TGCGCCAGCAGCTTGGGGATACGGAACTATGGCTACACCTTC. Translating it yields CASSLGIRNYGYTF.

The gene calls are TRBV11-3 and TRBJ2-1, with D possibly being TRBD1 (6 bases). V gave up 1 base and J gave up 2 bases, with 18 bases separating them. The CDR3 length is 18 residues. The germline CDR1 and CDR2 sequences are SGHNT and YENEEA. CDR3 nucleotide sequence: TGTGCCAGCAGCTTAGGCCTATTGGCCAGGGGAACCTACAATGAGCAGTTCTTC. This translates into CASSLGLLARGTYNEQFF.

This clonotype was found a few times. This chain connects TRBV5-1 to TRBJ2-5; D tentatively fits TRBD1 or TRBD2 (5 bases each). V lost 6 bases to trimming and J lost 1 base, with 10 bases between them. Looked up from germline, CDR1 is SGHRS and CDR2 is YFSETQ. The CDR3 sequence is 13 residues long. CDR3 in amino acids: CASTGDLQETQYF. The CDR3 DNA reads as TGCGCCAGCACCGGGGACCTCCAAGAGACCCAGTACTTC.

This clonotype has more than one count but fewer than ten. The CDR3 DNA follows: TGTGCCAGTAGTCGCCGGGACAGGGGCAATGGCTACACCTTC. It is translated as CASSRRDRGNGYTF. The V and J genes are TRBV19 and TRBJ1-2, with 10 positions matching TRBD1. Germline V lookup: CDR1 LNHDA, CDR2 SQIVND (reference sequence). This CDR3 is 14 amino acids long. Trimming removed 5 bases from V and 6 bases from J; junction bases left unmatched: 6.

This chain joins TRBV7-2 and TRBJ2-3; D is possibly TRBD2 (5 bases). The germline V gene has CDR1 SGHTA and CDR2 FQGNSA. Trimming shortened V by 0 bases and J by 0 bases, and 13 bases separated the two germline ends. This CDR3 has 17 residues. Here the CDR3 DNA reads TGTGCCAGCAGCTTAGCGTTCGGCAGGACTAGCACAGATACGCAGTATTTT. Residues: CASSLAFGRTSTDTQYF. Combining the CDR3 with reference TRBV7-2 and TRBJ2-3 gives the whole variable domain GAGVSQSPSNKVTEKGKDVELRCDPISGHTALYWYRQSLGQGLEFLIYFQGNSAPDKSGLPSDRFSAERTGGSVSTLTIQRTQQEDSAVYLCASSLAFGRTSTDTQYFGPGTRLTVL.

The V and J genes are TRBV7-2 and TRBJ2-1, with D perhaps given as TRBD1 or TRBD2 (6 bases each). The V and J ends lost 5 bases and 7 bases respectively, with 15 bases between them. The germline V gene has CDR1 SGHTA and CDR2 FQGNSA. The CDR3 extends over 14 amino acids. CDR3 protein: CASSRTGAGNEQFF. Here the CDR3 DNA reads TGTGCCAGCAGCCGTACGGGGGCGGGGAATGAGCAGTTCTTC.

The chain employs TRBV10-3 and TRBJ2-1; 16 bases fit TRBD2. With 7 bases clipped from V and 1 base from J, the junction kept 1 base outside the gene matches. There are 16 residues in the CDR3. Looked up from germline, CDR1 is ENHRY and CDR2 is SYGVKD. Here the CDR3 reads CAIMGLAGGSYNEQFF. CDR3 DNA: TGTGCCATCATGGGACTAGCGGGGGGGTCCTACAATGAGCAGTTCTTC.

This chain links TRBV6-2 or TRBV6-3 with TRBJ2-5, with D perhaps TRBD2 (6 bases). With 6 bases removed from V and 4 bases from J, the gap between germline ends came to 15 bases. Per germline, CDR1 MNHEY and CDR2 SVGEGT. CDR3 length: 14 amino acids. CDR3 coding DNA: TGTGCCAGCAGACCAATTAGCGGATCAGAGACCCAGTACTTC. Residues: CASRPISGSETQYF.

This clonotype was seen more than once but under ten times. The chain recombines TRBV27 with TRBJ1-2; 8 bases line up with TRBD1. Germline loops: CDR1 MNHEY, CDR2 SMNVEV (reference sequence). The CDR3 contains 15 residues. The ends lost 5 bases at V and 2 bases at J; junction bases unmatched: 7. CDR3 in DNA: TGTGCCAGCAGTGAGCAGGGGGCGCGGAACTATGGCTACACCTTC. It encodes CASSEQGARNYGYTF.

V and J are TRBV20-1 and TRBJ2-7, with D unclear. In germline, CDR1 is DFQATT, CDR2 SNEGSKA (reference sequence). The germline V and J ends were trimmed by 6 bases and 3 bases, with 12 bases remaining between them. The CDR3 consists of 12 residues. The chain's CDR3 is CSATGGNYEQYF. In nucleotides, the CDR3 is TGCAGTGCCACGGGCGGCAACTACGAGCAGTACTTC.

This clonotype was observed a handful of times. The chain carries TRBV20-1 and TRBJ2-5; D gene uncertain. The CDR3 runs 13 residues. Deletions cut 3 bases from V and 1 base from J, with 9 bases between. Germline CDR1 DFQATT, CDR2 SNEGSKA (reference sequence). CDR3 loop: CSASLLSQETQYF. Written as DNA, the CDR3 is TGCAGTGCTAGCCTCCTCAGCCAAGAGACCCAGTACTTC.

About this clonotype: A much larger clone lies a single base off, so this may be a read error. This chain joins TRBV6-5 and TRBJ2-3, with 7 bases lining up with TRBD2. Germline lookup yields CDR1 MNHEY and CDR2 SVGAGI. Trimming cost V 5 bases and J 1 base; bases outside gene matches: 9. The CDR3 runs 16 residues. The CDR3 protein is CASSRYLGGGTDTQYF. The CDR3 nucleotides are TGTGCCAGCAGTCGTTATCTGGGAGGGGGCACAGATACGCAGTATTTT.

This clonotype was found a few times. CDR3 sequence: CASRRKRGGRNIQYF. The CDR3 DNA sequence: TGTGCCAGCAGACGAAAGCGGGGGGGCAGGAACATTCAGTACTTC. The rearrangement joins TRBV12-3 or TRBV12-4 to TRBJ2-4; 10 bases fit TRBD2. The V segment lost 6 bases and the J segment 7 bases; nucleotides outside the gene matches: 9. The CDR3 extends over 15 amino acids.

The V and J genes are TRBV20-1 and TRBJ2-7, with D perhaps TRBD2 (5 bases). Looked up from germline, CDR1 is DFQATT and CDR2 is SNEGSKA (reference sequence). There are 12 residues in the CDR3. Deletions cut 5 bases from V and 7 bases from J, with 15 bases between. The CDR3 spells CSASIQEDEQYF. Here the CDR3 DNA reads TGCAGTGCTTCTATTCAGGAGGATGAGCAGTACTTC.